These 13 T cell receptor beta chains came from one sample sequenced in a study of CD8+ T cells in alopecia areata (dated by TCRdb to the late 2010s). The label giving this sample's time point can be read as: 20 to 30 weeks on oral tofacitinib. The sample's treatment or condition, from its label and the paper: oral pan-JAK inhibitor, 5-10 mg twice daily. Library creation used the immunoSEQ multiplex PCR assay. RNA was extracted from all samples and reverse transcribed into cDNA, which served as template for TCR sequencing. The table comes from immuneACCESS by way of TCRdb, which keeps in-frame sequences with V and J called. Part of the clones is missing from these tables; in studies checked, under half for an unresolved V gene and the rest for unknown reasons. For this sample there are 270,000 or so clones; roughly 64% appear just once. The top ten hold around 1.7% of the sample. The input for sequencing was CD4+ T cells sorted from blood, taken at week 24, from a patient treated with tofacitinib. These receptors were taken from a human donor with alopecia areata.

This clone was seen a handful of times. CDR3 nucleotides: TGTGCCAGCTCCCTCTCACAAACCGGGGAGCTGTTTTTT. This encodes CASSLSQTGELFF. The genes are TRBV7-9 and TRBJ2-2; D unresolved. V was shortened by 8 bases and J by 5 bases, with 12 bases between the two germline ends. CDR1 is SEHNR, CDR2 FQNEAQ, per germline (reference sequence). The CDR3 has 13 amino acids.

This clone was seen more than once but under ten times. J is TRBJ2-3 and V is TRBV5-1; D is perhaps TRBD2 (6 bases). CDR3 length: 15 residues. V was clipped by 1 base and J by 4 bases, with 13 bases between them. CDR1 is SGHRS, CDR2 YFSETQ, per germline. This chain's CDR3 is CASSLLAGRSDTQYF. CDR3 sequence (DNA): TGCGCCAGCAGCTTGCTTGCAGGGAGGTCAGATACGCAGTATTTT.

In its sample, this clone was seen a few times. This chain uses TRBV6-4 with TRBJ2-1, with D maybe TRBD1 (6 bases). The CDR3 length is 12 residues. Trimming removed 10 bases at V and 5 bases at J, with 12 bases between. From germline, CDR1 is MRHNA and CDR2 SNTAGT. The CDR3 DNA reads as TGTGCCACCGTGGACAGCGACAATGAGCAGTTCTTC. It encodes CATVDSDNEQFF.

The chain links TRBV12-5 to TRBJ2-5, with a possible D match to TRBD2 (5 bases). The CDR3 has 14 residues. V was shortened by 9 bases and J by 3 bases, with 17 bases between the two germline ends. Per the germline V gene, CDR1 is LGHNT and CDR2 is FRNRAP. The chain's CDR3 is CARSPAGAEETQYF. The CDR3 region has the DNA TGTGCTAGGTCCCCCGCGGGTGCGGAAGAGACCCAGTACTTC.

The rearrangement uses TRBV14 and TRBJ2-7; D is undetermined. V lost 2 bases to trimming and J lost 5 bases, with 4 bases between them. The germline gives CDR1 SGHDN, CDR2 FVKESK. This CDR3 spans 11 amino acids. The CDR3 bases are TGTGCCAGCAGCCAAATCCACGAGCAGTACTTC. Protein product: CASSQIHEQYF.

The CDR3 sequence: CASSMHRVGYGYTF. The CDR3 nucleotides are TGTGCCAGTAGTATGCACAGGGTGGGCTATGGCTACACCTTC. The chain uses TRBV19 and TRBJ1-2; the D gene is possibly TRBD1 (6 bases). This CDR3 region has 14 residues. V lost 3 bases, J lost 4 bases, and 12 bases lay in between. CDR1 is LNHDA and CDR2 is SQIVND in the germline V gene (reference sequence).

This clone has just a few counts. The gene calls are TRBV5-1 and TRBJ1-5, with no clear D. The V gene lost 0 bases and the J gene lost 9 bases, with 13 bases spanning the gap. Germline V CDR1 and CDR2: SGHRS, YFSETQ. The CDR3 contains 14 residues. DNA for the CDR3: TGCGCCAGCAGCTTGGCAGAGGCGGATCGGCCCCAGCATTTT. Its translation is CASSLAEADRPQHF.

DNA of the CDR3: TGCGCCAGCAGCTTGAACAGCGCCGGAGGCGAGCAGTACTTC. This sequence encodes CASSLNSAGGEQYF. This chain links TRBV5-1 with TRBJ2-7; a weak D match, TRBD2 (5 bases). Germline V CDR1 and CDR2: SGHRS, YFSETQ. The CDR3 consists of 14 residues. Trimming shortened V by 1 base and J by 6 bases, and 14 bases separated the two germline ends. The complete variable domain, with remaining parts taken from reference TRBV5-1 and TRBJ2-7, reads KAGVTQTPRYLIKTRGQQVTLSCSPISGHRSVSWYQQTPGQGLQFLFEYFSETQRNKGNFPGRFSGRQFSNSRSEMNVSTLELGDSALYLCASSLNSAGGEQYFGPGTRLTVT.

As for this clone: At the DNA level, this CDR3 is encoded by other sequences in the same sample as well. This sequence joins TRBV9 and TRBJ2-3; D is perhaps TRBD2 (5 bases). Germline V gene lookup returns CDR1 SGDLS and CDR2 YYNGEE. V was trimmed by 2 bases and J by 0 bases, leaving 7 bases between them. This CDR3 region has 14 residues. The CDR3 loop is CASSVRTSTDTQYF. The CDR3 DNA reads TGTGCCAGCAGCGTTCGGACTAGCACAGATACGCAGTATTTT.

This clone appeared a few times. The CDR3 reads CASSLSHRDNEQFF. The CDR3 nucleotides read TGCGCCAGCAGCCTTTCCCACAGGGACAATGAGCAGTTCTTC. The chain is built from TRBV5-1 and TRBJ2-1; the D gene is possibly TRBD1 (6 bases). V lost 4 bases and J 5 bases, leaving 13 bases between the germline ends. Germline CDR1 is SGHRS and CDR2 is YFSETQ. The CDR3 has 14 amino acids.

This clone occurred a few times. One end of the junction fails to match germline, which may point to a read error. The chain recombines TRBV10-3 with TRBJ2-3; no firm D call. Germline CDR1 is ENHRY and CDR2 is SYGVKD. The CDR3 consists of 12 residues. CDR3 in amino acids: CATSEAADTQYF. The CDR3 DNA reads as TGTGCCACCAGTGAGGCAGCAGATACGCAGTATTTT.

V gene TRBV29-1 combines with J gene TRBJ1-2; the D gene is possibly TRBD1 (5 bases). This CDR3 contains 15 residues. Germline CDR1 is SQVTM and CDR2 is ANQGSEA. Trimming removed 7 bases from V and 2 bases from J, with 20 bases in between. In nucleotides, the CDR3 is TGCAGCGCCAGTCGGGGCCAGCAAAGAAACTATGGCTACACCTTC. It yields the protein CSASRGQQRNYGYTF. The whole variable domain, remainder taken from reference TRBV29-1 and TRBJ1-2, is SAVISQKPSRDICQRGTSLTIQCQVDSQVTMMFWYRQQPGQSLTLIATANQGSEATYESGFVIDKFPISRPNLTFSTLTVSNMSPEDSSIYLCSASRGQQRNYGYTFGSGTRLTVV.

The J gene is TRBJ1-2, the V gene TRBV30; no clear D gene. The V end was cut by 2 bases, the J end by 3 bases, with 7 bases between. The V gene's germline CDR1 is GTSNPN and CDR2 SVGIG (reference sequence). This CDR3 is 12 amino acids long. The chain's CDR3 is CAWSRQDYGYTF. The CDR3 nucleotides read TGTGCCTGGAGTAGGCAGGACTATGGCTACACCTTC. Based on the CDR3 plus reference TRBV30 and TRBJ1-2, the full variable domain is SQTIHQWPATLVQPVGSPLSLECTVEGTSNPNLYWYRQAAGRGLQLLFYSVGIGQISSEVPQNLSASRPQDRQFILSSKKLLLSDSGFYLCAWSRQDYGYTFGSGTRLTVV.